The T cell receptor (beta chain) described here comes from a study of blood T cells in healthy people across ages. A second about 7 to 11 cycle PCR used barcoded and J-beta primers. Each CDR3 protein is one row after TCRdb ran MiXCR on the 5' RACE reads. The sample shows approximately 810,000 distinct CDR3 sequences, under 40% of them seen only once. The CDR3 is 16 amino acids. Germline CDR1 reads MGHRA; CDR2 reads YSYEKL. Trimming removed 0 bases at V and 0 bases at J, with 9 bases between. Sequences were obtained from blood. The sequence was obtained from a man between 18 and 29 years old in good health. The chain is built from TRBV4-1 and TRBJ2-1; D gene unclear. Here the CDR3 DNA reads TGCGCCAGCAGCCAAGATGGCAGTCTCTCCTACAATGAGCAGTTCTTC. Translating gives CASSQDGSLSYNEQFF.